This TCR beta chain was found in a study of T cell changes during pregnancy in multiple sclerosis. Trimming left V 0 bases short and J 1 base short, with 6 bases between. This CDR3 has 15 amino acids. The V gene's germline CDR1 is MNHNY and CDR2 SVGAGI (reference sequence). Produced via immunoSEQ multiplex PCR; TCRdb's table is partial and in-frame only. Here the sample spans 40,000 or so clones, roughly nine tenths being singletons. The sample was CD4+ T cells from peripheral blood mononuclear cells, taken in the third trimester of pregnancy. The chain carries TRBV6-6 and TRBJ1-4, with D maybe TRBD1 (5 bases). This TCR came from a female donor in good health, enrolled as a control in a pregnancy study. The CDR3 nucleotides are TGTGCCAGCAGTTACTCGGGGCAAACTAATGAAAAACTGTTTTTT. Translated, it gives CASSYSGQTNEKLFF.